These T cell receptor beta chains were read from a single sample in a study of blood T cell repertoires in COVID-19. The repertoire was sequenced with immunoSEQ multiplex PCR; TCRdb's copy has only in-frame clones and lacks some. Of about 50,000 clones listed, more than 80% are singletons. The sequenced sample was peripheral blood. These receptors all come from a man aged 55 to 70 with acute or convalescent COVID-19. Both conserved end residues are part of each CDR3. D genes are given only for firm matches. The size of a clone is reported for some rows only, either as once, few or many, or as a class for expanded clones.

d_call	v_call	clone_size	j_call	cdr3_nt	cdr3_aa
TRBD2	TRBV6-5	NA	TRBJ2-5	TGTGCCAGCGGAGCGGGAGGACCGCCAGGGGAGACCCAGTACTTC	CASGAGGPPGETQYF
TRBD2	TRBV23-1	NA	TRBJ2-7	TGCGCCAGCCCTCGGCCGGTATGCGGGAGGGCCTACGAGCAGTACTTC	CASPRPVCGRAYEQYF
NA	TRBV11-2	NA	TRBJ2-1	TGTGCCAGCAGCTTAGTGCAAGCGGGCTACAATGAGCAGTTCTTC	CASSLVQAGYNEQFF
NA	TRBV28	NA	TRBJ1-2	TGTGCCAGCACCATGGAGGACAGCTATGGCTACACCTTC	CASTMEDSYGYTF
NA	TRBV28	few	TRBJ2-3	TGTGCCAGCAGTTTCGACAGACTGAGAGGCACAGATACGCAGTATTTT	CASSFDRLRGTDTQYF
NA	TRBV15	NA	TRBJ1-2	TGTGCCACCAGCGAGAGCAGGGGCTATGGCTACACCTTC	CATSESRGYGYTF
NA	TRBV5-4	few	TRBJ1-4	TGTGCCAGCAGCCACTGGGACAAAGATGAAAAACTGTTTTTT	CASSHWDKDEKLFF
TRBD1	TRBV18	NA	TRBJ1-5	TGTGCCAGCTCACGGACAGGGGTGCGGCAGCCCCAGCATTTT	CASSRTGVRQPQHF
NA	TRBV7-8	NA	TRBJ2-1	TGTGCCAGCAGCCCGACTAGTTCTGATTACAATGAGCAGTTCTTC	CASSPTSSDYNEQFF
TRBD1	TRBV27	NA	TRBJ2-7	TGTGCCAGCAGTGGAGGGACAGGGGGCGAGGGCGAGCAGTACTTC	CASSGGTGGEGEQYF
TRBD2	TRBV24-1	NA	TRBJ2-1	TGTGCCACCAGTGAAAGCGGGAGGGCCGGTTACGGTGAGCAGTTCTTC	CATSESGRAGYGEQFF
TRBD2	TRBV5-5	NA	TRBJ2-3	TGTGCCAGCAGCTTGGTCCTAGCGGGAGGGGGGGGAGATACGCAGTATTTT	CASSLVLAGGGGDTQYF
TRBD2	TRBV28	once	TRBJ2-7	TGTGCCAGCAGTTCGGGAGGGCTTTTAGAGCAGTACTTC	CASSSGGLLEQYF
NA	TRBV4-1	NA	TRBJ2-5	TGCGCCAGCAGCCAAGCGGTGACTGGAGTAGGGGCCCAGTACTTC	CASSQAVTGVGAQYF
NA	TRBV28	NA	TRBJ1-3	TGTGCCAGCAGTTCCCCAGATAGAAACACCATATATTTT	CASSSPDRNTIYF
TRBD2	TRBV27	once	TRBJ2-7	TGTGCCAGCAGTTCCCGGACTAGATCGGACGAGCAGTACTTC	CASSSRTRSDEQYF
NA	TRBV7-8	NA	TRBJ2-7	TGTGCCAGCAGCCCCTTAAGAGCGGGTAACTACGAGCAGTACTTC	CASSPLRAGNYEQYF
NA	TRBV28	few	TRBJ1-1	TGTGCCAGCACCTGGGGGGGCAACACTGAAGCTTTCTTT	CASTWGGNTEAFF
TRBD1	TRBV27	NA	TRBJ1-5	TGTGCCAGCAGTCCTGGCAGGGGGAGCGGGAATCAGCCCCAGCATTTT	CASSPGRGSGNQPQHF
NA	TRBV11-2	few	TRBJ2-5	TGTGCCAGCAGCTTAGGAGGCACCTACCAAGAGACCCAGTACTTC	CASSLGGTYQETQYF
TRBD2	TRBV7-8	NA	TRBJ2-2	TGTGCCGCCCCGGGGGGGAGGGCCTCCGGGGAGCTGTTTTTT	CAAPGGRASGELFF
NA	TRBV9	once	TRBJ1-1	TGTGCCAGCGGCGGCAGGGCGGACACTGAAGCTTTCTTT	CASGGRADTEAFF
NA	TRBV2	NA	TRBJ2-5	TGTGCCAGCAGTGATTACCGGTTAGAGACCCAGTACTTC	CASSDYRLETQYF
TRBD1	TRBV7-2	once	TRBJ2-2	TGTGCCAGCATAAGACAGGGGCCCGGGGAGCTGTTTTTT	CASIRQGPGELFF
NA	TRBV2	NA	TRBJ1-6	TGTGCCAGCACTAACAGGGCGAATCCCCTCCACTTT	CASTNRANPLHF
NA	TRBV14	NA	TRBJ1-5	TGTGCCAGCAGCCGAGGGAGAATGGAGCCCCAGCATTTT	CASSRGRMEPQHF
TRBD2	TRBV5-1	NA	TRBJ2-1	TGCGCCAGCAGCCCACTAGCGGGAACGGGTGAGCAGTTCTTC	CASSPLAGTGEQFF
NA	TRBV10-3	NA	TRBJ1-1	TGTGCCATCAGGAGTCCAATGATCACTGAAGCTTTCTTT	CAIRSPMITEAFF
NA	TRBV7-9	NA	TRBJ2-1	TGTGCCAGCAGCTTAGCGCAGGGCTCGAATGAGCAGTTCTTC	CASSLAQGSNEQFF
TRBD1	TRBV5-1	once	TRBJ2-1	TGCGCCAGCAGTTTAAGACCCGGGACAGGGGGCGATGAGCAGTTCTTC	CASSLRPGTGGDEQFF
TRBD2	TRBV29-1	NA	TRBJ2-7	TGCAGCGTCCGACTAGCGGGAGGTTCCTACGAGCAGTACTTC	CSVRLAGGSYEQYF
TRBD2	TRBV25-1	NA	TRBJ2-2	TGTGCCAGCAGTGAGGGTAGCGGGGGACGCACCGGGGAGCTGTTTTTT	CASSEGSGGRTGELFF
NA	TRBV7-5	NA	TRBJ2-3	TGTGTCAGAAGCTTAGTCAAAGAGAGCGGGAGGCTTCATAGCACAGATACGCAGTATTTT	CVRSLVKESGRLHSTDTQYF
NA	TRBV2	NA	TRBJ1-1	TGTGCCAGCATTATGACAGCTGAGAACACTGAAGCTTTCTTT	CASIMTAENTEAFF
TRBD2	TRBV11-3	NA	TRBJ2-2	TGTGCCAGCAGCTTAGGTTCGGGAGGGGGCACCGGGGAGCTGTTTTTT	CASSLGSGGGTGELFF
NA	TRBV28	NA	TRBJ1-5	TGTGCCAGCAGGGTCGAGGGTCAGCCCCAGCATTTT	CASRVEGQPQHF
TRBD1	TRBV6-6	NA	TRBJ1-1	TGTGCCAGCAGCCGACAGGGGGGCACTGAAGCTTTCTTT	CASSRQGGTEAFF
NA	TRBV7-8	NA	TRBJ2-2	TGTGCCAGCAGCTTAGGAGGGGGCGCGGGAACCGGGGAGCTGTTTTTT	CASSLGGGAGTGELFF
NA	TRBV29-1	NA	TRBJ2-7	TGCAGCGTTGAGGTCCGGGACACCTACGAGCAGTACTTC	CSVEVRDTYEQYF
TRBD1	TRBV19	NA	TRBJ2-7	TGTGCCAGTAGTCCTCGTTCAGGGGGTGGTTACGAGCAGTACTTC	CASSPRSGGGYEQYF